The source of this TCR beta chain is a study of blood T cell repertoires in COVID-19. At the level of the study: Both acute and convalescent COVID-19 samples were obtained from the United States, Italy and Spain. The analysed material was cDNA or gDNA that came from T cells, B-cell-depleted T cells, or PBMCs.

The CDR3 extends over 13 amino acids. Germline V gene sequence: CDR1 SGHNT, CDR2 YENEEA. Deletions cut 3 bases from V and 9 bases from J, with 14 bases between. Under the authors' procedure: By means of reference gene primer amplification, nucleated cell counts were estimated. The table came from immunoSEQ multiplex PCR; TCRdb's copy has only in-frame clones and leaves some out. Clone size and the V and J calls come from that table; the DNA yielded D and trimming. The table lists 28,000 or so clones, 90% of them singletons, with over 9% in the top ten. The specimen was peripheral blood. The chain carries TRBV11-3 and TRBJ1-1; TRBD1 might be the D (6 bases). The TCR sequence derives from a man in his sixties or seventies with acute or convalescent COVID-19. CDR3 nucleotides: TGTGCCAGCAGCTTGTCAGGGGCCGAGAAAGCTTTCTTT. Translated, it gives CASSLSGAEKAFF.